Listed below are T cell receptor beta chains from one sample, sequenced in a study of shared clonotypes between healthy human individuals. The assay was immunoSEQ multiplex PCR, and TCRdb's table has in-frame clones only and misses some. The sample includes 550,000 to 750,000 clones, nearly 97% of them seen just once. The sequenced material came from naive CD8+ T cells sorted from blood. These receptors were taken from a woman aged 25 to 39 in good health. Each CDR3 is given with its conserved first and last residue. Each record gives: clone size, J gene, D gene, V gene, CDR3 DNA, CDR3 protein. D genes are given only for firm matches. Clone size is not always given. Where it is, it says once, few, many or a class for expanded clones.

>NA|TRBJ2-1|NA|TRBV27
TGTGCCAGCAGTTTACGGGGAAATGAGCAGTTCTTC
CASSLRGNEQFF
>NA|TRBJ2-7|NA|TRBV7-9
TGTGCCAGCGTGGTACGAGGGGCCGAGCAGTACTTC
CASVVRGAEQYF
>once|TRBJ1-1|TRBD1|TRBV7-9
TGTGCCAGCAGCTTAGCGCAGGGGGCGTTTACTGAAGCTTTCTTT
CASSLAQGAFTEAFF
>NA|TRBJ1-1|NA|TRBV28
TGTGCCACCTCTCCCCTGACAGCTACCATGAACACTGAAGCTTTCTTT
CATSPLTATMNTEAFF
>NA|TRBJ2-7|NA|TRBV27
TGTGCCAGCGTCGGGTCCTCCTACGAGCAGTACTTC
CASVGSSYEQYF
>NA|TRBJ1-1|TRBD1|TRBV27
TGTGCCAGCAGTACAGGGGACACTGAAGCTTTCTTT
CASSTGDTEAFF
>NA|TRBJ1-5|NA|TRBV30
TGTGCCTGGAGTGTACTGGCCGATCAGCCCCAGCATTTT
CAWSVLADQPQHF
>once|TRBJ2-1|NA|TRBV9
TGTGCCAGCAGCGTAGTTGACGGCTACAATGAGCAGTTCTTC
CASSVVDGYNEQFF
>NA|TRBJ2-3|TRBD1|TRBV6-6
TGTGCCAGCAGTTACCAGATTTCAGGGGGCTCAGATACGCAGTATTTT
CASSYQISGGSDTQYF
>NA|TRBJ1-1|NA|TRBV7-9
TGTGCCACGTCGATGGGGGGACTCAACACTGAAGCTTTCTTT
CATSMGGLNTEAFF
>NA|TRBJ2-3|NA|TRBV7-2
TGTGCCAGCAGCTACGACCCTAGCGTAAAGGGGGATACGCAGTATTTT
CASSYDPSVKGDTQYF
>NA|TRBJ2-1|TRBD2|TRBV19
TGTGCCGTTAGCGGGACCTACAATGAGCAGTTCTTC
CAVSGTYNEQFF
>NA|TRBJ2-1|NA|TRBV9
TGTGCCAGCAGCCCCCAAGGAGCGGAGACCTACAATGAGCAGTTCTTC
CASSPQGAETYNEQFF
>NA|TRBJ2-7|NA|TRBV29-1
TGCAGCGTAACCGGTCAGCTGCAGGGAGGTAGCTCCTACGAGCAGTACTTC
CSVTGQLQGGSSYEQYF
>NA|TRBJ1-2|TRBD1|TRBV14
TGTGCCAGCAGCCCCATAGGGACAGGCTATGGCTACACCTTC
CASSPIGTGYGYTF
>NA|TRBJ2-5|NA|TRBV7-9
TGTGCCAGCAGCTTACTCCAGCCAGGCGAGACCCAGTACTTC
CASSLLQPGETQYF
>NA|TRBJ2-7|TRBD2|TRBV7-6
TGTGCCAGCAGCCCAGCGGGAGTCACCTACGAGCAGTACTTC
CASSPAGVTYEQYF
>NA|TRBJ2-7|TRBD1|TRBV27
TGTGCCAGCAGTGTGGGACAGGCCTTCTACGAGCAGTACTTC
CASSVGQAFYEQYF
>NA|TRBJ2-7|TRBD2|TRBV28
TGTGCCAGCAGTTTAGATGGACTAGCCTACGAGCAGTACTTC
CASSLDGLAYEQYF
>NA|TRBJ2-7|NA|TRBV5-4
TGTGCCAGCAGCTTGGGTAGGACACCATACGAGCAGTACTTC
CASSLGRTPYEQYF
>NA|TRBJ2-7|NA|TRBV5-6
TGTGCCAGCAGGGTCTTAGGACAGAAGGAGCAGTACTTC
CASRVLGQKEQYF
>NA|TRBJ1-1|NA|TRBV2
TGTGCCAGCAGCCCCTTCCAGGTTTCGGCCTCAGGTGAAGCTTTCTTT
CASSPFQVSASGEAFF
>NA|TRBJ2-7|NA|TRBV27
TGTGCCAGCAGACAACATTACGGGGGTGGTTACGAGCAGTACTTC
CASRQHYGGGYEQYF
>NA|TRBJ2-3|NA|TRBV7-9
TGTGCCAGCAGCCCCCGCGACACAGATACGCAGTATTTT
CASSPRDTDTQYF
>NA|TRBJ2-1|TRBD2|TRBV28
TGTGCCAGCAGTTTACTAGCGGGAGACAATGAGCAGTTCTTC
CASSLLAGDNEQFF
>once|TRBJ1-2|TRBD1|TRBV6-6
TGTGCCAGCAACCCGGGACAGGGGGTTTTTGGCTACACCTTC
CASNPGQGVFGYTF
>NA|TRBJ1-4|NA|TRBV28
TGTGCCAGCAGGCCCGCGGGACCTAATGAAAAACTGTTTTTT
CASRPAGPNEKLFF
>once|TRBJ2-1|TRBD1|TRBV6-4
TGTGCCAGCAGTGAAGGGTACAGGGGTATCATCCATGAGCAGTTCTTC
CASSEGYRGIIHEQFF
>NA|TRBJ1-5|NA|TRBV2
TGTGCCAGCAGTGACGGGGGTAGGGATCAGCCCCAGCATTTT
CASSDGGRDQPQHF
>NA|TRBJ2-5|NA|TRBV10-1
TGCGCCAGCAGTGGGATGACCGGGACGGAGAACCAAGAGACCCAGTACTTC
CASSGMTGTENQETQYF
>NA|TRBJ1-1|NA|TRBV6-5
TGTGCCAGCAGCCTGCCCAACACTGAAGCTTTCTTT
CASSLPNTEAFF
>once|TRBJ2-7|NA|TRBV11-2
TGTGCCAGCAGCTTTCCAGGTCGCGACTACGAGCAGTACTTC
CASSFPGRDYEQYF
>few|TRBJ1-3|NA|TRBV9
TGTGCCAGCAGCGTAACAGGCTCTGGAAACACCATATATTTT
CASSVTGSGNTIYF
>NA|TRBJ2-5|NA|TRBV28
TGTGCCAGCAGGTTCGGCGGGACCGAGACCCAGTACTTC
CASRFGGTETQYF
>NA|TRBJ2-1|NA|TRBV5-6
TGTGCCAGCAGCTCGTCCCGGGACGGATACAATGAGCAGTTCTTC
CASSSSRDGYNEQFF
>once|TRBJ1-1|NA|TRBV28
TGTGCCAGCAGTCCCACTCTGGTTCGGGGACAGAACACTGAAGCTTTCTTT
CASSPTLVRGQNTEAFF
>NA|TRBJ2-7|NA|TRBV29-1
TGCAGCGTCGTAAGGGAGTACGAGCAGTACTTC
CSVVREYEQYF
>NA|TRBJ1-3|TRBD1|TRBV11-2
TGTGCCAGCAGCCAGACAGGGCCCTCTGGAAACACCATATATTTT
CASSQTGPSGNTIYF
>once|TRBJ2-7|NA|TRBV29-1
TGCAGCGTTGACGCGGGCAGTCGGACCTACGAGCAGTACTTC
CSVDAGSRTYEQYF
>NA|TRBJ1-5|NA|TRBV5-6
TGTGCCAGCAGCAAAGGAGGGGTTGGCAATCAGCCCCAGCATTTT
CASSKGGVGNQPQHF
>NA|TRBJ2-7|TRBD2|TRBV29-1
TGCAGCGTTGAAGATACCGGCCTCGGACTAGCGGGCCGGTACGAGCAGTACTTC
CSVEDTGLGLAGRYEQYF
>once|TRBJ1-2|TRBD1|TRBV10-2
TGCGCCAGCAGTGATGGGACAGGGTATGGCTACACCTTC
CASSDGTGYGYTF
>NA|TRBJ1-1|TRBD1|TRBV9
TGTGCCAGCAGCGGCGACAGGGTAAACACTGAAGCTTTCTTT
CASSGDRVNTEAFF
>NA|TRBJ2-7|NA|TRBV5-4
TGTGCCAGCAGCCTAGGGGGGGGCTCATCCTACGAGCAGTACTTC
CASSLGGGSSYEQYF
>NA|TRBJ2-1|TRBD2|TRBV9
TGTGCCAGCAGCGCTGGACTAGCGGGGAGCTCCTACAATGAGCAGTTCTTC
CASSAGLAGSSYNEQFF
>NA|TRBJ2-2|TRBD1|TRBV9
TGTGCCAGCAGCGTAGTGGGGACAGGACCCGGGGAGCTGTTTTTT
CASSVVGTGPGELFF
>NA|TRBJ2-2|NA|TRBV27
TGTGCCAGCGCCGTTCGTGGCACCGGGGAGCTGTTTTTT
CASAVRGTGELFF
>NA|TRBJ2-1|NA|TRBV5-6
TGTGCCAGCAGCTCGGCATACAATGAGCAGTTCTTC
CASSSAYNEQFF
>NA|TRBJ1-1|NA|TRBV4-1
TGCGCCAGCAGCCAAGTGAGTTTGAGGGGGACCACCAGCACTGAAGCTTTCTTT
CASSQVSLRGTTSTEAFF
>NA|TRBJ2-7|NA|TRBV28
TGTGCCAGCAGTCTGCCCGGGGCTACGAACGAGCAGTACTTC
CASSLPGATNEQYF
>NA|TRBJ2-1|NA|TRBV11-2
TGTGCCAGCAGAGACAGGTCCTACAATGAGCAGTTCTTC
CASRDRSYNEQFF
>NA|TRBJ1-1|NA|TRBV1
TGCACCAGCACCCCAGTGAACACTGAAGCTTTCTTT
CTSTPVNTEAFF
>NA|TRBJ2-2|NA|TRBV5-1
TGCGCCAGCAGCTTAGTTCACGGAGTGCAGAACACCGGGGAGCTGTTTTTT
CASSLVHGVQNTGELFF